Following are 12 T cell receptor beta chains from one sample sequenced in a study of blood T cells in healthy people across ages. Together with a sample-barcoded 5' primer, a J-beta primer mix was included in a second PCR lasting about 6 to 11 cycles. TCRdb reprocessed the 5' RACE reads with MiXCR, giving one entry per CDR3 protein. The table records about 640,000 distinct CDR3 sequences, approximately 50% of them present only once. The sequencing input was blood. These receptors were obtained from a man aged 60 to 75 in good health.

The genes are TRBV12-3 or TRBV12-4 and TRBJ1-2, with 7 nucleotides matching TRBD1. V shed 4 bases and J 4 bases; nucleotides not matched to a gene: 9. This CDR3 has 15 residues. CDR3 DNA sequence: TGTGCCAGCAGTTCTACAGGGGCTCCTCTCTATGGCTACACCTTC. Protein sequence: CASSSTGAPLYGYTF.

For this clonotype: This likely comes from a read error, as the CDR3 has no conserved phenylalanine or tryptophan at its end. The chain joins TRBV25-1 to TRBJ2-5; either TRBD1 or TRBD2 may supply D (6 bases each). From germline, CDR1 is MGHDK and CDR2 SYGVNS. CDR3 size: 15 residues. V lost 0 bases and J 2 bases, leaving 10 bases between the germline ends. As DNA, the CDR3 is TGTGCCAGCAGTGAATACGGGGGCCTGCAAGAGACCCAGTACTTA. Amino acid sequence: CASSEYGGLQETQYL.

The chain has TRBV4-2 and TRBJ2-2; D remains ambiguous. Trimming took off 0 bases at V and 9 bases at J, with 14 bases between the two ends. Germline V gene sequence: CDR1 LGHNA, CDR2 YNFKEQ. There are 15 residues in the CDR3. CDR3 DNA: TGTGCCAGCAGCCAAGAACGGTCCGGGTTGAGGGAGCTGTTTTTT. Translation: CASSQERSGLRELFF.

This clonotype showed up many times. The chain combines TRBV10-3 with TRBJ2-3; 7 positions agree with TRBD2. There are 13 residues in the CDR3. The junction had 6 bases not matched to a gene; V was cut back by 10 bases and J by 2 bases. CDR1 and CDR2 from the germline V gene are ENHRY and SYGVKD. In DNA, the CDR3 is TGTGCCACAGCGGGGCGAGACACAGATACGCAGTATTTT. Amino acids: CATAGRDTDTQYF.

This chain joins TRBV20-1 and TRBJ2-1; TRBD1 aligns across 10 bases. This CDR3 region has 13 residues. V lost 1 base, J lost 9 bases, and 3 bases stayed unmatched. Germline assignment: CDR1 DFQATT and CDR2 SNEGSKA (reference sequence). CDR3 loop: CSARARDRGEQFF. CDR3 in DNA: TGCAGTGCTAGAGCCCGGGACAGGGGTGAGCAGTTCTTC.

The chain joins TRBV18 to TRBJ2-5; D remains unclear. The end of the DNA is better explained by TRBJ2-7, so the J call may be wrong. This CDR3 is built from 13 residues. Germline V gene sequence: CDR1 KGHSH, CDR2 LQKENI. CDR3 DNA sequence: TGTGCCAGCTCACCAACCCCGGACTACGAGCAGTACTTC. Translation gives CASSPTPDYEQYF.

This clonotype was seen only a few times. The genes are TRBV12-3 or TRBV12-4 and TRBJ2-3; TRBD2 aligns across 8 bases. This CDR3 contains 14 residues. J lost 5 bases, V lost 8 bases, and 9 bases had no gene match. The CDR3 DNA reads as TGTGCCAGCCATGTCGGGGGGGCCGGAGATACGCAGTATTTT. It yields the protein CASHVGGAGDTQYF.

The chain uses TRBV7-2 and TRBJ2-1; the match to TRBD2 covers 7 bases. The DNA end favors TRBJ2-7, so the J call may be wrong. The germline V gene has CDR1 SGHTA and CDR2 FQGNSA. This CDR3 region has 15 residues. The CDR3 sequence is CASSPAGSSYNEQYF. CDR3 nucleotides: TGTGCCAGCAGCCCAGCGGGGTCCTCCTACAATGAGCAGTACTTC.

V gene TRBV5-1 combines with J gene TRBJ2-1; TRBD2 agrees at 7 bases. Germline CDR1 is SGHRS and CDR2 is YFSETQ. The CDR3 totals 14 residues. Losses at the gene ends were 5 bases for V and 8 bases for J; bases not matched to a gene: 10. Written as DNA, the CDR3 is TGCGCCAGCAGTTACTGGGGGGGGGAGTATGAGCAGTTCTTC. Its protein product is CASSYWGGEYEQFF.

Written as DNA, the CDR3 is TGCGCCAGCAGTGAGTCCACTAGCGGATACACAGATACGCAGTATTTT. This translates into CASSESTSGYTDTQYF. V and J are TRBV10-2 and TRBJ2-3, with 8 bases aligning to TRBD2. Germline CDR1 is WSHSY and CDR2 is SAAADI. The trim removed 0 bases at V and 2 bases at J, leaving 4 bases unmatched. This CDR3 is built from 16 residues.

The table lists this clonotype with a few counts. This sequence joins TRBV21-1 and TRBJ2-1; TRBD1 is the table's D call and was not checked against the DNA. TRBV21-1 is deemed a pseudogene. This CDR3 region has 13 residues. Here the CDR3 DNA reads TGTGCCAGCAGCCCGGGACAGGAGGTTGGGAAGTTCTTC. The encoded protein is CASSPGQEVGKFF.

For this clonotype: The junction and the germline gene differ at one end; a read error may be behind it. The chain combines TRBV4-1 with TRBJ1-4; D uncertain. The CDR3 has 15 residues. The germline gives CDR1 MGHRA, CDR2 YSYEKL. In DNA, the CDR3 is TGCGCCAGCAGCCAAGTGGACTTAATGAATGAAAGACTGTTTTTT. It specifies CASSQVDLMNERLFF.